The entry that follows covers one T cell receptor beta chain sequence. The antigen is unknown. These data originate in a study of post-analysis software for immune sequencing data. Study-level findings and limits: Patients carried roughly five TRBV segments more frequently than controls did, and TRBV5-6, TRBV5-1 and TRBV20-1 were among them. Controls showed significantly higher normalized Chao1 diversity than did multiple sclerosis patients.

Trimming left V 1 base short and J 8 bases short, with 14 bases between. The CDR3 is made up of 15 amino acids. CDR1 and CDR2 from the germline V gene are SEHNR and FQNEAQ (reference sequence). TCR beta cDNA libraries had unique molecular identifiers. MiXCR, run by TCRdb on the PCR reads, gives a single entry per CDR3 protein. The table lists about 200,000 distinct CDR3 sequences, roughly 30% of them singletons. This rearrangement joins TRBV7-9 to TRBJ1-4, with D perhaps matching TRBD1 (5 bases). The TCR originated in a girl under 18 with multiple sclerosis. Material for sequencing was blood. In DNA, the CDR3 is TGTGCCAGCAGCTTAGTTGGGGGATCTGGAGAAAAACTGTTTTTT. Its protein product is CASSLVGGSGEKLFF.